Detailed here is one TCR beta chain. The antigen it binds to is not known. It has no much larger one-base neighbor in the sample; base qualities were not kept. Counted from cysteine to phenylalanine, this CDR3 has 14 amino acids. The kept DNA is CDR3 alone, 42 bases in frame from the first base. CDR1 and CDR2 (SGHTA, FQGTGA) derive from the germline V gene. The junction shows trimming of 5 bases on V and 5 bases on J, and the gene matches do not reach 8 bases of it. These data are taken from a study of T cell changes during pregnancy in multiple sclerosis (dated by TCRdb to about 2019). About the full investigation: In women with multiple sclerosis, the researchers looked at how the T cell repertoire shifted as pregnancy progressed.

The library was built by means of the immunoSEQ multiplex PCR assay. TCRdb stores this immuneACCESS table with in-frame sequences only. Part of the clones is absent; in the studies checked, under half of the shortfall reflects unresolved V genes, and no reason is known for the rest. The sample table contains over 45,000 clones; only one count was recorded for around nine tenths of them. The ten largest clones add up to more than 2% of the sample. The origin of this receptor is a female donor in good health, enrolled as a control in a pregnancy study. The chain uses TRBV7-3 and TRBJ2-5; 7 central nucleotides agree with TRBD1. The sample in question was peripheral blood, obtained in the first trimester of pregnancy. The CDR3 amino acid sequence is: CASSVTGNQETQYF. The DNA sequence reads TGTGCCAGCAGCGTGACAGGGAATCAGGAGACCCAGTACTTC. The variable domain in full, with residues beyond the CDR3 obtained from the reference TRBV7-3 and TRBJ2-5 genes, is GAGVSQTPSNKVTEKGKYVELRCDPISGHTALYWYRQSLGQGPEFLIYFQGTGAADDSGLPNDRFFAVRPEGSVSTLKIQRTERGDSAVYLCASSVTGNQETQYFGPGTRLLVL.